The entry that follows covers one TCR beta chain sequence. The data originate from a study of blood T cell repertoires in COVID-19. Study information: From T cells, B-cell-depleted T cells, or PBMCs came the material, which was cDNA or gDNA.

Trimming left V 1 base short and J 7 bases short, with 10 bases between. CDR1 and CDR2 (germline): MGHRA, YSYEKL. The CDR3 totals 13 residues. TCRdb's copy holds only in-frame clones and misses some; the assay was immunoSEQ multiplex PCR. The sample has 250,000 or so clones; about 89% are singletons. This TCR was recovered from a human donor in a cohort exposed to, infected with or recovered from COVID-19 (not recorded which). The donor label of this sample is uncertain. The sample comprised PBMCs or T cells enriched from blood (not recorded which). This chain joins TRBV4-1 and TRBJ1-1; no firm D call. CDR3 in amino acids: CASSQVIRVEAFF. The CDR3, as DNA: TGCGCCAGCAGCCAAGTAATCCGGGTTGAAGCTTTCTTT.